A single sample is the source of the 9 T cell receptor beta chains below, sequenced in a study of CD8 T cells in Susac syndrome. Reverse transcription of roughly 0.5 to 1 ug RNA used random hexamers. Using its own MiXCR run on the immunoSEQ multiplex PCR reads, TCRdb lists one record per CDR3 protein. Of hundreds of thousands of distinct CDR3 sequences listed, about 95% are singletons. The sequenced sample was CD4+ T cells from PBMCs. The source of these receptors is a human donor with Susac syndrome.

The rearrangement uses TRBV5-1 and TRBJ1-1; no clear D. Germline assignment: CDR1 SGHRS and CDR2 YFSETQ. Trimming took 3 bases from V and 4 from J, leaving 13 bases between them. The CDR3 covers 14 residues. CDR3 sequence (DNA): TGCGCCAGCAGCTCAACGGACGGTGGCACTGAAGCTTTCTTT. Its translation is CASSSTDGGTEAFF.

V gene TRBV5-4 combines with J gene TRBJ2-2; D remains ambiguous. Trimming shortened V by 0 bases and J by 4 bases, and 13 bases separated the two germline ends. This CDR3 is built from 16 residues. Germline V gene lookup returns CDR1 SGHNT and CDR2 YYREEE (reference sequence). The DNA for the CDR3 is TGTGCCAGCAGCTTGGGTTTCCCGGCCGTCACCGGGGAGCTGTTTTTT. Protein: CASSLGFPAVTGELFF.

This sequence joins TRBV14 and TRBJ2-1; D gene unclear. The ends were cut back, 1 base at V and 7 bases at J, with 14 bases in the middle. The CDR3 is 15 amino acids. Germline V gene sequence: CDR1 SGHDN, CDR2 FVKESK. CDR3 in amino acids: CASSQVMGPTNEQFF. The CDR3 DNA reads as TGTGCCAGCAGCCAAGTGATGGGTCCCACAAATGAGCAGTTCTTC.

This chain joins TRBV2 and TRBJ2-1, with D tentatively TRBD2 (6 bases). Trimming stripped 7 bases from V and 0 bases from J, with 13 bases between. This CDR3 has 15 residues. The germline V gene encodes CDR1 SNHLY and CDR2 FYNNEI. The CDR3 here is CASIWGDLSYNEQFF. DNA for the CDR3: TGTGCCAGCATTTGGGGGGATCTCTCCTACAATGAGCAGTTCTTC.

V gene TRBV7-2 combines with J gene TRBJ2-7; no reliable D call. V lost 2 bases and J 0 bases, leaving 8 bases between the germline ends. CDR1 is SGHTA, CDR2 FQGNSA, per germline. This CDR3 has 14 amino acids. The CDR3 DNA follows: TGTGCCAGCAGCTTAAGGAGTTACTCCTACGAGCAGTACTTC. Translation: CASSLRSYSYEQYF.

The chain combines TRBV3-1 with TRBJ2-3; possible D gene TRBD2, 6 bases. Germline CDR1 LGHDT, CDR2 YNNKEL (reference sequence). The V gene lost 0 bases and the J gene lost 0 bases, with 16 bases spanning the gap. The CDR3 runs to 18 residues. DNA of the CDR3: TGTGCCAGCAGCCAAGATTGCGATTGGCGGGGAAGCACAGATACGCAGTATTTT. Its protein is CASSQDCDWRGSTDTQYF.

The chain uses TRBV7-6 and TRBJ1-1, with 7 bases that match TRBD1. The length of the CDR3 is 14 residues. Trimming removed 3 bases from V and 1 base from J; junction bases left unmatched: 2. Germline V gene sequence: CDR1 SGHVS, CDR2 FNYEAQ. This chain's CDR3 is CASSFRDRNTEAFF. The DNA for the CDR3 is TGTGCCAGCAGCTTTCGGGACAGGAACACTGAAGCTTTCTTT.

Here the CDR3 reads CASSHTSRGGSNYGYTF. The CDR3 DNA is TGCGCCAGCAGCCATACGTCAAGAGGGGGCTCTAACTATGGCTACACCTTC. J is TRBJ1-2 and V is TRBV4-3, with 7 bases identical to TRBD1. The CDR3 loop spans 17 amino acids. Germline CDR1 reads LGHNA; CDR2 reads YSLEER. With V trimmed by 3 bases and J by 0 bases, 10 bases remained unmatched.

This clonotype was seen only once. This chain links TRBV7-2 with TRBJ1-1; tentatively, D is TRBD1 (5 bases). This CDR3 is 15 amino acids long. Germline V lookup: CDR1 SGHTA, CDR2 FQGNSA. Deletions cut 1 base from V and 5 bases from J, with 14 bases between. Written as DNA, the CDR3 is TGTGCCAGCAGCTTAGATCCAGGGCTCGGGACTGAAGCTTTCTTT. Translated: CASSLDPGLGTEAFF.